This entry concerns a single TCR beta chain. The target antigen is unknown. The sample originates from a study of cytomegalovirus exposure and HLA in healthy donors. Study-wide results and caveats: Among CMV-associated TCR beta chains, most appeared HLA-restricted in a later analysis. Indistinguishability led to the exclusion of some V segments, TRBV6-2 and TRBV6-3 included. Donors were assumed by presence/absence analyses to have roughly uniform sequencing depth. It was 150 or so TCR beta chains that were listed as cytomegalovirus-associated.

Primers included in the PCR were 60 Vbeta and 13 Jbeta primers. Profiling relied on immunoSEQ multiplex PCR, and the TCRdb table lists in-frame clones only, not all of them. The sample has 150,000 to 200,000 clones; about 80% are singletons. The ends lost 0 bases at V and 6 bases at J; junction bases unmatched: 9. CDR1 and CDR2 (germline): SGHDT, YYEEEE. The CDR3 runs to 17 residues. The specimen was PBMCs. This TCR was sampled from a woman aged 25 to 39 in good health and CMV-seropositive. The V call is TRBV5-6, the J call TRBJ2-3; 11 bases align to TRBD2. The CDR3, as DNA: TGTGCCAGCAGCTTGGTCGGTAGCGGGGGGGCCGGGGATACGCAGTATTTT. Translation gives CASSLVGSGGAGDTQYF.